The clone carrying this TCR beta chain has just one count. The sample holds other DNA sequences that translate to the same CDR3. Using immunoSEQ multiplex PCR, the repertoire was profiled, and TCRdb retains in-frame clones only, with some absent. The sample includes 2,500,000 or so clones, more than 90% seen only once; the top ten take about 0.13%. Healthy HIV-negative adults with no recent acute infections or vaccinations were recruited as donors. Subsets obtained from CD4+ cells comprised CD45RA+ naive and CD45RA-negative memory cells. The CDR3 has 14 residues. The germline V gene encodes CDR1 SGHRS and CDR2 YFSETQ. The J segment lost 2 bases and the V segment lost 4 bases, leaving 5 bases of the junction unmatched. This sample was included in a study of shared clonotypes between healthy human individuals.

The material sequenced was naive CD4+ T cells sorted from blood. Subset in this sample: CD45RA+ positively selected. This clonotype was obtained from a man aged 18-30 years in good health. V usage is TRBV5-1 and J usage is TRBJ1-2; 7 nucleotides line up with TRBD1. For the CDR3, the DNA is TGCGCCAGCAGCACCGGGACAGCGAACTATGGCTACACCTTC. As protein: CASSTGTANYGYTF.